The 19 T cell receptor beta chains given below trace back to one sample, sequenced in a study of blood T cell repertoires in COVID-19. Measured with immunoSEQ multiplex PCR; TCRdb has only the in-frame clones, and not every one. The repertoire holds tens of thousands of clones, with roughly 85% as singletons. The sequenced sample consisted of peripheral blood. The origin of the receptors is a woman between 70 and 85 years old in a cohort sampled during active COVID-19.

V is TRBV18 and J is TRBJ2-4; 11 bases fit TRBD2. The length of the CDR3 is 18 residues. Germline CDR1 is KGHSH and CDR2 is LQKENI. V trimming: 4 bases; J trimming: 5 bases; junction bases outside the gene matches: 13. This chain's CDR3 is CASSRQYRTSGRENIQYF. The CDR3 region has the DNA TGTGCCAGCTCACGGCAGTACCGGACTAGCGGGCGTGAAAACATTCAGTACTTC.

In this sample, this clone turned up a few times. The chain uses TRBV19 and TRBJ2-5; 10 nucleotides match TRBD2. Unmatched junction bases numbered 1, after V lost 2 bases and J lost 1 base. Germline V lookup: CDR1 LNHDA, CDR2 SQIVND (reference sequence). CDR3 size: 15 residues. In DNA form, the CDR3 reads TGTGCCAGTAGTATACTAGCGGGAGCCCAAGAGACCCAGTACTTC. Translating gives CASSILAGAQETQYF.

The sample holds one count of this clone. The rearrangement joins TRBV10-2 to TRBJ2-7, with 12 bases identical to TRBD2. CDR1 is WSHSY, CDR2 SAAADI, per germline. The CDR3 has 17 residues. V was pared by 3 bases and J by 2 bases, with 8 bases of the junction left unmatched. The CDR3 loop is CASSERTSGTFPYEQYF. The CDR3 DNA follows: TGCGCCAGCAGTGAACGGACTAGCGGGACCTTCCCCTACGAGCAGTACTTC.

The chain recombines TRBV27 with TRBJ2-2; 10 bases match TRBD1. Germline lookup yields CDR1 MNHEY and CDR2 SMNVEV (reference sequence). CDR3 length equals 16 residues. Trimming took 6 bases from V and 2 from J; bases not matched to a gene: 6. The CDR3 nucleotides read TGTGCCAGCAGAAAAACGACAGGGGGCAACACCGGGGAGCTGTTTTTT. Its translation is CASRKTTGGNTGELFF.

The V and J genes are TRBV19 and TRBJ2-5, with 8 bases matching TRBD1. The CDR3 loop spans 16 amino acids. V dropped 0 bases and J dropped 1; count of bases not matched to a gene: 4. Germline V gene lookup returns CDR1 LNHDA and CDR2 SQIVND (reference sequence). The CDR3 coding sequence is TGTGCCAGTAGTATAGAGGCAGGGACAGGCCAAGAGACCCAGTACTTC. It encodes CASSIEAGTGQETQYF. The whole variable domain, filled in from reference TRBV19 and TRBJ2-5, reads DGGITQSPKYLFRKEGQNVTLSCEQNLNHDAMYWYRQDPGQGLRLIYYSQIVNDFQKGDIAEGYSVSREKKESFPLTVTSAQKNPTAFYLCASSIEAGTGQETQYFGPGTRLLVL.

The chain links TRBV29-1 to TRBJ1-6, with D possibly being TRBD1 (5 bases). This CDR3 is built from 14 residues. CDR1 and CDR2 (germline): SQVTM, ANQGSEA. The V end lost 7 bases, the J end lost 7 bases, and 17 bases lay between the germline ends. The CDR3 reads CSGRKGEGNSPLHF. The CDR3, as DNA: TGCAGCGGGAGGAAAGGGGAGGGAAATTCACCCCTCCACTTT.

The V gene is TRBV6-1, the J gene TRBJ2-7; D remains ambiguous. Germline V gene lookup returns CDR1 MNHNS and CDR2 SASEGT. V shed 2 bases and J shed 3 bases, with 8 bases lying between them. The CDR3 extends over 13 amino acids. CDR3 residues: CASSEYYLYEQYF. CDR3 nucleotides: TGTGCCAGCAGTGAATACTACCTCTACGAGCAGTACTTC.

This rearrangement joins TRBV28 to TRBJ1-1, with a possible D match to TRBD1 (5 bases). Germline CDR1 is MDHEN and CDR2 is SYDVKM. The CDR3 has 14 amino acids. Trimming removed 1 base at V and 5 bases at J, with 11 bases between. CDR3 loop: CASSLFGGETEAFF. In DNA, the CDR3 is TGTGCCAGCAGTTTATTCGGGGGGGAGACTGAAGCTTTCTTT.

V usage is TRBV28 and J usage is TRBJ2-7; maybe TRBD1 (5 bases). This CDR3 comprises 12 residues. Deletions cut 7 bases from V and 4 bases from J, with 11 bases between. Germline-derived CDR1 and CDR2 are MDHEN and SYDVKM. The CDR3 is CASIGAGYEQYF. The CDR3 DNA follows: TGTGCCAGCATTGGGGCAGGTTACGAGCAGTACTTC.

The rearrangement joins TRBV28 to TRBJ1-2; 7 nucleotides align to TRBD1. The trim removed 6 bases at V and 4 bases at J, leaving 11 bases unmatched. Germline values: CDR1 MDHEN, CDR2 SYDVKM. The CDR3 length is 15 residues. This chain's CDR3 is CASSKPGQPFYGYTF. Here the CDR3 DNA reads TGTGCCAGCAGCAAACCGGGACAGCCTTTCTATGGCTACACCTTC.

V usage is TRBV7-9 and J usage is TRBJ1-6, with 8 bases that match TRBD1. Looked up from germline, CDR1 is SEHNR and CDR2 is FQNEAQ (reference sequence). CDR3 length: 15 amino acids. The CDR3 is CACGINGQGSSPLHF. The CDR3 DNA follows: TGTGCGTGCGGGATTAACGGACAGGGAAGCTCACCCCTCCACTTT.

The CDR3: CAWSYASEQYF. The CDR3 nucleotides read TGTGCCTGGAGCTACGCGTCCGAGCAGTACTTC. This chain links TRBV30 with TRBJ2-7; D remains unclear. The V end lost 3 bases, the J end lost 6 bases, and 9 bases lay between the germline ends. The CDR3 contains 11 residues. CDR1 is GTSNPN, CDR2 SVGIG, per germline (reference sequence). Full variable domain (remainder filled in from reference TRBV30 and TRBJ2-7): SQTIHQWPATLVQPVGSPLSLECTVEGTSNPNLYWYRQAAGRGLQLLFYSVGIGQISSEVPQNLSASRPQDRQFILSSKKLLLSDSGFYLCAWSYASEQYFGPGTRLTVT.

The V gene is TRBV19, the J gene TRBJ1-1; D not resolved. Trimming took 6 bases from V and 2 from J, leaving 13 bases between them. CDR3 size: 14 residues. Germline CDR1 is LNHDA and CDR2 is SQIVND (reference sequence). The CDR3 sequence: CASSDTDLNTEAFF. The CDR3 nucleotides read TGTGCCAGTAGCGACACAGACCTTAACACTGAAGCTTTCTTT.

The chain carries TRBV30 and TRBJ1-1; the match to TRBD1 covers 7 bases. The V and J ends lost 0 bases and 9 bases, in that order; junction bases with no gene match: 4. The germline V gene has CDR1 GTSNPN and CDR2 SVGIG (reference sequence). The CDR3 consists of 12 residues. The CDR3 sequence is CAWSVQGTQAFF. CDR3 bases: TGTGCCTGGAGTGTACAGGGGACACAAGCTTTCTTT.

The gene calls are TRBV29-1 and TRBJ2-7, with TRBD1 identical over 9 bases. The V segment lost 6 bases and the J segment 3 bases; nucleotides outside the gene matches: 6. Per germline, CDR1 SQVTM and CDR2 ANQGSEA. This CDR3 is 13 amino acids long. The CDR3 loop reads CSVTGTGIYEQYF. Written as DNA, the CDR3 is TGCAGCGTGACCGGGACAGGGATCTACGAGCAGTACTTC.

This clone appeared a single time. The chain has TRBV13 and TRBJ2-2, with 7 bases fitting TRBD1. The CDR3 consists of 15 residues. CDR1 and CDR2 from the germline V gene are PRHDT and FYEKMQ (reference sequence). V lost 3 bases, J lost 4 bases, and 5 bases stayed unmatched. This CDR3 reads CASSFDRAVTGELFF. Here the CDR3 DNA reads TGTGCCAGCAGCTTCGACAGGGCTGTCACCGGGGAGCTGTTTTTT.

The V call is TRBV19, the J call TRBJ2-3, with D maybe TRBD2 (5 bases). The germline CDR1 and CDR2 sequences are LNHDA and SQIVND (reference sequence). The CDR3 length is 16 residues. V lost 5 bases to trimming and J lost 0 bases, with 15 bases between them. In DNA form, the CDR3 reads TGTGCCAGTAGTCGGATGAGGGATCCTAGCACAGATACGCAGTATTTT. This sequence encodes CASSRMRDPSTDTQYF.

The rearrangement joins TRBV7-2 to TRBJ1-5; D gene ambiguous. Per germline, CDR1 SGHTA and CDR2 FQGNSA. V lost 2 bases and J lost 2, with 7 bases in between. The CDR3 extends over 14 amino acids. CDR3 bases: TGTGCCAGCAGCTTATTTCAGGGCAATCAGCCCCAGCATTTT. Amino acid sequence: CASSLFQGNQPQHF.

The V gene is TRBV6-5, the J gene TRBJ1-3, with TRBD1 identical over 7 bases. Germline CDR1 and CDR2: MNHEY and SVGAGI. With 0 bases clipped from V and 4 bases from J, the junction kept 6 bases outside the gene matches. CDR3 length equals 16 residues. In DNA, the CDR3 is TGTGCCAGCAGTTACTCCCGACAGGGAGGAGGAAACACCATATATTTT. Protein product: CASSYSRQGGGNTIYF.